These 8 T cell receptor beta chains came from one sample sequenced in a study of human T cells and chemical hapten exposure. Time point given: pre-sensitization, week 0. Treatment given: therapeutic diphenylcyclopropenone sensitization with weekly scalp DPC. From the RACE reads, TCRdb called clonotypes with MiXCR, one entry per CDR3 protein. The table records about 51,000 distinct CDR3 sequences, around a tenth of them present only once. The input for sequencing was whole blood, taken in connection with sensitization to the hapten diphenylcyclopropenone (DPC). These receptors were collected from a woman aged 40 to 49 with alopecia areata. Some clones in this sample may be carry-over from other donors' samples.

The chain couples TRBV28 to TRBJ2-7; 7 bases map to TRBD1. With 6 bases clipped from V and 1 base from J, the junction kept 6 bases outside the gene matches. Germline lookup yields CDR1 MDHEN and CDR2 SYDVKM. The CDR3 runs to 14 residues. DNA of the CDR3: TGTGCCAGCAGGGGGGCAGGGGGTTCCTACGAGCAGTACTTC. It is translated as CASRGAGGSYEQYF.

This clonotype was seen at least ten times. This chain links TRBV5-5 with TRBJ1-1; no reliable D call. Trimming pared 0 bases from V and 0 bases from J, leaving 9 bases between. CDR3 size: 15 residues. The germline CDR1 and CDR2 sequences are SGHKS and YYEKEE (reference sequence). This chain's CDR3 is CASSLEGRLNTEAFF. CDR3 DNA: TGTGCCAGCAGCTTGGAAGGACGGCTGAACACTGAAGCTTTCTTT.

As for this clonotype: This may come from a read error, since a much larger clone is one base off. The CDR3 nucleotides are TGTGCCACCAGAAGGCTAGGGGCCCTAGATACGCAGTATTTT. Residues: CATRRLGALDTQYF. This chain joins TRBV21-1 and TRBJ2-3; the table's D gene call, TRBD2, was not cross checked with the DNA. TRBV21-1 is a pseudogene locus. The CDR3 has 14 amino acids.

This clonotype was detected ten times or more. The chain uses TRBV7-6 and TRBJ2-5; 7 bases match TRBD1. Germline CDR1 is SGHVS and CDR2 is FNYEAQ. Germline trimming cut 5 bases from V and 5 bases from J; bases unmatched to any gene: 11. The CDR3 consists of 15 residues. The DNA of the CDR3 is TGTGCCAGCAGCCTCAGGACAGGCCGAGGGGAGACCCAGTACTTC. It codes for CASSLRTGRGETQYF. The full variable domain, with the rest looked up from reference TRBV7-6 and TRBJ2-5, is GAGVSQSPRYKVTKRGQDVALRCDPISGHVSLYWYRQALGQGPEFLTYFNYEAQQDKSGLPNDRFSAERPEGSISTLTIQRTEQRDSAMYRCASSLRTGRGETQYFGPGTRLLVL.

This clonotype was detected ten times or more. The CDR3 nucleotides are TGTGCCAGCAGCCACGGGGGTCAAAACATTCAGTACTTC. Its protein is CASSHGGQNIQYF. The chain links TRBV12-3 or TRBV12-4 to TRBJ2-4; the D gene is possibly TRBD2 (6 bases). The ends were cut back, 6 bases at V and 5 bases at J, with 11 bases in the middle. The CDR3 sequence is 13 residues long.

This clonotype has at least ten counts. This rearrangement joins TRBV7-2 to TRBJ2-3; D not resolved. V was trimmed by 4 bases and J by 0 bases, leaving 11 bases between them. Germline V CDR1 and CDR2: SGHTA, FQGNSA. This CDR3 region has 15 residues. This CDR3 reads CASSSRLVSTDTQYF. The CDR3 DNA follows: TGTGCCAGCAGCTCTCGACTGGTTAGCACAGATACGCAGTATTTT.

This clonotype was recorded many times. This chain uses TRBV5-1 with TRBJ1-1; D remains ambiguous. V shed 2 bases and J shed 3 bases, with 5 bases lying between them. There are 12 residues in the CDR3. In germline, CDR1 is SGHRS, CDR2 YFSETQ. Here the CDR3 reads CASSLDDTEAFF. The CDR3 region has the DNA TGCGCCAGCAGCTTAGACGACACTGAAGCTTTCTTT.

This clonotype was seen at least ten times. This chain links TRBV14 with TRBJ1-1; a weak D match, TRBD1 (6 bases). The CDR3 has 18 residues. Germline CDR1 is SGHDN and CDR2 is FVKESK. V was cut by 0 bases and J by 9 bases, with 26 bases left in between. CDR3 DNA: TGTGCCAGCAGCCAAGAAAGCTCTCAATACAGGGCGACCTTGCAAGCTTTCTTT. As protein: CASSQESSQYRATLQAFF.